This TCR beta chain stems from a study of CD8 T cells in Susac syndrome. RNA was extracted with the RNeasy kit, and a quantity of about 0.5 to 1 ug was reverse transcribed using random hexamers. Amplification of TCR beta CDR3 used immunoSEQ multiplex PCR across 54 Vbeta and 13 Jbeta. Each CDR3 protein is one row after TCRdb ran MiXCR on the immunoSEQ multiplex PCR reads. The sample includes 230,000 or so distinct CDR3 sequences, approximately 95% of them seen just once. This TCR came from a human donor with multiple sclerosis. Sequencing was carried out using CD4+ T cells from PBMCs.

The CDR3 DNA reads TGTGCCAGCAGTTCACGGACAGGGGGCGTCGGCAATCAGCCCCAGCATTTT. Translating it yields CASSSRTGGVGNQPQHF. The chain links TRBV12-3 or TRBV12-4 to TRBJ1-5, with 11 bases aligning to TRBD1. This CDR3 has 17 amino acids. V shed 4 bases and J 2 bases; nucleotides not matched to a gene: 7.